Sequencing of this T cell receptor beta chain was carried out in a study of shared clonotypes between healthy human individuals. In the case of this clone: Its antigen is unidentified.

Germline CDR1 reads MNHEY; CDR2 reads SVGAGI. This CDR3 is built from 14 residues. V lost 6 bases and J 6 bases, leaving 18 bases between the germline ends. Study findings and constraints: Incompleteness in sorted-subset sequencing, despite large depth, was shown by rarefaction. In having few donors, the study represented limited genetic and exposure-history diversity.

The authors distributed each subset's genomic DNA evenly over several immunoSEQ plates. Repertoires were generated with immunoSEQ multiplex PCR, while TCRdb's copy carries only in-frame clones and drops some. The table has about 2.4 million clones, 80% to 95% seen once. This TCR was recovered from a man younger than 35 in good health. Some clones in this sample may be carry-over from other donors' samples. The chain has TRBV6-5 and TRBJ2-7, with D tentatively TRBD1 (6 bases). Sequencing used naive CD4+ T cells from PBMCs. Subset noted: CD45RA+ positively selected. CDR3 coding DNA: TGTGCCAGCAGGGACAGCAGGACTGCACGCGAGCAGTACTTC. Residues: CASRDSRTAREQYF.